This T cell receptor (beta chain) comes out of a study of cytomegalovirus exposure and HLA in healthy donors. V lost 4 bases to trimming and J lost 2 bases, with 11 bases between them. The CDR3 covers 14 residues. The germline CDR1 and CDR2 sequences are SGDLS and YYNGEE. The primer mix had 60 Vbeta and 13 Jbeta primers. Data came from immunoSEQ multiplex PCR; TCRdb stores just in-frame clones and leaves some out. The sample gives about 130,000 clones, about four fifths of which show up once; 4.8% is in the top ten. What was sequenced was PBMCs. The source of this sequence is a man aged 25-45 years in good health. V and J are TRBV9 and TRBJ2-3; the D gene is possibly TRBD2 (5 bases). The CDR3 reads CASSFEGYTDTQYF. CDR3 sequence (DNA): TGTGCCAGCAGCTTCGAGGGTTACACAGATACGCAGTATTTT.